This T cell receptor beta chain comes out of a study of cytomegalovirus exposure and HLA in healthy donors. Study-wide context: The platform used for the 120 or so validation repertoires matched that of the approximately 670 first-cohort repertoires, a later analysis reported.

Donors were drawn from the roughly 110-subject validation cohort, separate from the approximately 680-subject first cohort. Study-wide results and limits: Specificity of a few CMV-associated chains for CMV antigens was verified in vitro. The authors listed some 150 TCR beta chains as cytomegalovirus-associated.

Libraries were prepared by immunoSEQ multiplex PCR; TCRdb keeps only in-frame clonotypes and omits some of them. The sample shows 150,000 to 200,000 clones, roughly nine tenths of them seen only once. As concerns this clone: The antigen is not known.

The CDR3 spans 16 residues. Germline V gives CDR1 MNHEY, CDR2 SMNVEV (reference sequence). After removal of 4 bases from V and 2 bases from J, the junction contained 5 bases not matched to a gene. The rearrangement links TRBV27 to TRBJ2-7; TRBD2 matches at 13 bases. The sequence came from a woman aged 18-29 years in good health and CMV-seropositive. Sequences were obtained from PBMCs. CDR3 protein: CASSSHGTSGAYEQYF. The CDR3, as DNA: TGTGCCAGCAGTTCACACGGGACTAGCGGGGCCTACGAGCAGTACTTC.